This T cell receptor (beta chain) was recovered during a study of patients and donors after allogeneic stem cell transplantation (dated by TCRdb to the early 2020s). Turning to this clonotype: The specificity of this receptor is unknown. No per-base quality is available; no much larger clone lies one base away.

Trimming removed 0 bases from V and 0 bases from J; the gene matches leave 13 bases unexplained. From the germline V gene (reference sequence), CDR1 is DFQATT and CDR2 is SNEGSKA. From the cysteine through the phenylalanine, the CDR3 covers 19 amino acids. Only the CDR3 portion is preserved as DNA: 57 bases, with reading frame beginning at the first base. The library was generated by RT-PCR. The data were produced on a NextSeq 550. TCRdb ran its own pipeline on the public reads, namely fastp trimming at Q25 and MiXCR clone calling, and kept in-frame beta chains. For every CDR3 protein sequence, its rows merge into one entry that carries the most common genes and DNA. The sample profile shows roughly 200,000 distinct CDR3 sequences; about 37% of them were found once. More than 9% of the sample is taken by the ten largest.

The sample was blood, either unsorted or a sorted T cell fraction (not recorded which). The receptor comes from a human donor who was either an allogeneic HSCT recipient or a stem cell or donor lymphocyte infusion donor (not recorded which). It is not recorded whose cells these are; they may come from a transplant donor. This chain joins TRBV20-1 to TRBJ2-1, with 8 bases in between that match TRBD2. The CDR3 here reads CSARDFSFRRGASYNEQFF. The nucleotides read TGCAGTGCTAGAGATTTCTCTTTTCGGCGGGGGGCCTCCTACAATGAGCAGTTCTTC.